These 29 T cell receptor beta chains share one sample of origin, sequenced in a study of blood T cell repertoires in COVID-19. This table comes from immunoSEQ multiplex PCR, and its TCRdb copy is limited to in-frame clones, with some not included. Of 650,000 to 800,000 clones listed, more than 80% are singletons. The specimen sequenced was peripheral blood. These receptors were collected from a woman younger than 30 with acute or convalescent COVID-19.

This chain uses TRBV19 with TRBJ1-2; tentatively, D is TRBD1 (6 bases). Between the trimmed V and J ends, which lost 9 bases and 10 bases, there was a span of 18 bases. The CDR3 is made up of 12 amino acids. Looked up from germline, CDR1 is LNHDA and CDR2 is SQIVND (reference sequence). CDR3 sequence: CASCAREGDYTF. The CDR3 region has the DNA TGTGCCAGCTGTGCGAGGGAGGGGGACTACACCTTC.

In its sample, this clone was seen once. This chain uses TRBV2 with TRBJ1-5, with TRBD1 as a possible D gene (6 bases). The CDR3 consists of 14 residues. V was pared by 8 bases and J by 2 bases, with 13 bases between. The germline CDR1 and CDR2 sequences are SNHLY and FYNNEI. DNA for the CDR3: TGTGCCAGCGAGTCGAGGACAGGCAATCAGCCCCAGCATTTT. This encodes CASESRTGNQPQHF.

V usage is TRBV27 and J usage is TRBJ2-1; the match to TRBD1 covers 7 bases. The ends lost 1 base at V and 6 bases at J; junction bases unmatched: 6. CDR3 length: 15 residues. Looked up from germline, CDR1 is MNHEY and CDR2 is SMNVEV (reference sequence). The CDR3 DNA reads TGTGCCAGCAGTTTATGGGGACAGTGGGGCAATGAGCAGTTCTTC. Its translation is CASSLWGQWGNEQFF.

The V and J genes are TRBV9 and TRBJ2-1, with 9 nucleotides matching TRBD2. This CDR3 region has 15 residues. Germline CDR1 SGDLS, CDR2 YYNGEE. Trimming at V came to 4 bases and at J to 4 bases, leaving 6 bases not matched to a gene. CDR3 DNA: TGTGCCAGCAGCACCGATAGCGGGGGTTACAATGAGCAGTTCTTC. This gives the protein CASSTDSGGYNEQFF.

V gene TRBV6-5 combines with J gene TRBJ1-4; TRBD1 matches 9 bases. Trimming cost V 2 bases and J 8 bases; bases outside gene matches: 6. The CDR3 is made up of 15 amino acids. The germline CDR1 and CDR2 sequences are MNHEY and SVGAGI. The CDR3 region is CASSYNRDRVEKLFF. DNA for the CDR3: TGTGCCAGCAGTTACAACCGGGACAGGGTGGAAAAACTGTTTTTT.

The chain links TRBV7-8 to TRBJ2-2; 10 nucleotides match TRBD2. J was trimmed by 0 bases and V by 1 base; bases with no gene match: 5. Germline CDR1 SGHVS, CDR2 FQNEAQ. The CDR3 totals 18 residues. The CDR3 spells CASSLVASGGANTGELFF. CDR3 in DNA: TGTGCCAGCAGCTTAGTAGCTAGCGGGGGAGCGAACACCGGGGAGCTGTTTTTT.

The chain employs TRBV11-3 and TRBJ2-1; D ambiguous. Germline V gene data show CDR1 as SGHNT and CDR2 as YENEEA. The CDR3 is made up of 14 amino acids. V was pared by 4 bases and J by 4 bases, with 11 bases between. The CDR3 DNA reads TGTGCCAGCAGCTCACCGACATTTTACAATGAGCAGTTCTTC. Translating gives CASSSPTFYNEQFF.

The genes are TRBV24-1 and TRBJ1-5, with 7 bases identical to TRBD1. The ends lost 9 bases at V and 0 bases at J; junction bases unmatched: 4. This CDR3 contains 14 residues. Germline V gene data show CDR1 as KGHDR and CDR2 as SFDVKD. In DNA form, the CDR3 reads TGTGCCACCTTGCAGGGGGGTAGCAATCAGCCCCAGCATTTT. As protein: CATLQGGSNQPQHF.

The chain joins TRBV6-6 to TRBJ1-1, with D maybe TRBD1 (6 bases). The CDR3 covers 12 residues. Trimming pared 5 bases from V and 10 bases from J, leaving 14 bases between. The germline V gene has CDR1 MNHNY and CDR2 SVGAGI (reference sequence). The DNA for the CDR3 is TGTGCCAGCAGTCTCCGTTCACAGGGAGCTTTCTTT. Protein: CASSLRSQGAFF.

V is TRBV11-2 and J is TRBJ1-2, with 11 positions matching TRBD1. Germline V gene sequence: CDR1 SGHAT, CDR2 FQNNGV. V shed 7 bases and J 6 bases; nucleotides not matched to a gene: 7. The CDR3 loop spans 14 amino acids. For the CDR3, the DNA is TGTGCCAGCAACGGACAGGGGGCCTGGGATGGCTACACCTTC. It yields the protein CASNGQGAWDGYTF.

This chain uses TRBV5-6 with TRBJ1-2; 9 positions agree with TRBD1. This CDR3 region has 13 residues. Germline V gene data show CDR1 as SGHDT and CDR2 as YYEEEE. V was pared by 5 bases and J by 3 bases, with 2 bases of the junction left unmatched. CDR3: CASSGQGHYGYTF. The CDR3 region has the DNA TGTGCCAGCAGTGGACAGGGGCACTATGGCTACACCTTC. Drawing the rest from reference TRBV5-6 and TRBJ1-2, the complete variable domain is DAGVTQSPTHLIKTRGQQVTLRCSPKSGHDTVSWYQQALGQGPQFIFQYYEEEERQRGNFPDRFSGHQFPNYSSELNVNALLLGDSALYLCASSGQGHYGYTFGSGTRLTVV.

The chain recombines TRBV5-1 with TRBJ2-3, with 9 nucleotides matching TRBD2. Germline V gene sequence: CDR1 SGHRS, CDR2 YFSETQ. The CDR3 loop spans 14 amino acids. V trimming: 4 bases; J trimming: 1 base; junction bases outside the gene matches: 1. The CDR3 DNA is TGCGCCAGCAGCAGGACTAGCGGCACAGATACGCAGTATTTT. Protein: CASSRTSGTDTQYF.

The CDR3 is CASSLGRQPGELFF. CDR3 DNA sequence: TGTGCCAGCAGCTTAGGCAGGCAACCCGGGGAGCTGTTTTTT. This rearrangement joins TRBV11-1 to TRBJ2-2, with D hard to call. In germline, CDR1 is SGHAT, CDR2 FQDESV (reference sequence). V lost 1 base, J lost 6 bases, and 9 bases lay in between. The CDR3 has 14 amino acids.

The rearrangement links TRBV12-3 or TRBV12-4 to TRBJ1-1; TRBD1 aligns across 7 bases. The CDR3 length is 13 residues. J was trimmed by 6 bases and V by 4 bases; bases with no gene match: 5. CDR3 region: CASSSRDRAEAFF. The CDR3 DNA sequence: TGTGCCAGCAGTTCTCGTGACAGGGCTGAAGCTTTCTTT.

For the CDR3, the DNA is TGTGCCACCAGGACCAGAGGTGATGAGCAGTTCTTC. The encoded protein is CATRTRGDEQFF. The chain has TRBV2 and TRBJ2-1; no clear D gene. The CDR3 is 12 residues long. The V end was cut by 10 bases, the J end by 8 bases, with 15 bases between. Germline CDR1 reads SNHLY; CDR2 reads FYNNEI.

J is TRBJ1-6 and V is TRBV11-2; D is ambiguous. The CDR3 loop spans 13 amino acids. The germline V and J ends were trimmed by 2 bases and 9 bases, with 8 bases remaining between them. Germline CDR1 SGHAT, CDR2 FQNNGV. CDR3 in DNA: TGTGCCAGCAGCTTACCCATCGGTTCACCCCTCCACTTT. It yields the protein CASSLPIGSPLHF.

The V call is TRBV27, the J call TRBJ1-4, with a weak D call TRBD1 (5 bases). The V gene lost 6 bases and the J gene lost 7 bases, with 18 bases spanning the gap. The germline CDR1 and CDR2 sequences are MNHEY and SMNVEV (reference sequence). There are 15 residues in the CDR3. CDR3 sequence: CASSQPGRGGEKLFF. CDR3 DNA: TGTGCCAGCAGCCAACCGGGTAGGGGAGGTGAAAAACTGTTTTTT.

V usage is TRBV9 and J usage is TRBJ2-7, with TRBD1 identical over 8 bases. Germline values: CDR1 SGDLS, CDR2 YYNGEE. The CDR3 sequence is 13 residues long. After removal of 3 bases from V and 6 bases from J, the junction contained 5 bases not matched to a gene. The CDR3 here is CASSALDRGEQYF. The CDR3 nucleotides read TGTGCCAGCAGCGCCTTAGACAGGGGCGAGCAGTACTTC. The whole variable domain, filled in from reference TRBV9 and TRBJ2-7, reads DSGVTQTPKHLITATGQRVTLRCSPRSGDLSVYWYQQSLDQGLQFLIQYYNGEERAKGNILERFSAQQFPDLHSELNLSSLELGDSALYFCASSALDRGEQYFGPGTRLTVT.

J is TRBJ2-7 and V is TRBV7-2; possibly TRBD1 for D (5 bases). Germline CDR1 reads SGHTA; CDR2 reads FQGNSA. V was cut by 2 bases and J by 2 bases, with 10 bases left in between. The CDR3 runs to 14 residues. CDR3 bases: TGTGCCAGCAGCTTATCAGGGATCCCCTACGAGCAGTACTTC. This codes for CASSLSGIPYEQYF.

The J gene is TRBJ2-7, the V gene TRBV27, with TRBD1 identical over 7 bases. V lost 2 bases and J lost 4; bases outside the gene matches: 8. Germline CDR1 and CDR2: MNHEY and SMNVEV (reference sequence). CDR3 length equals 15 residues. For the CDR3, the DNA is TGTGCCAGCAGTTTAAGCCGGGACAGATATTACGAGCAGTACTTC. This codes for CASSLSRDRYYEQYF.

The chain links TRBV4-3 to TRBJ2-1, with D perhaps matching TRBD2 (5 bases). The CDR3 consists of 15 residues. Germline V CDR1 and CDR2: LGHNA, YSLEER. V was shortened by 0 bases and J by 2 bases, with 8 bases between the two germline ends. The CDR3 DNA reads TGCGCCAGCAGCCAAGAGCCCGGGACCTACAATGAGCAGTTCTTC. Protein sequence: CASSQEPGTYNEQFF.

J is TRBJ2-7 and V is TRBV19, with 7 bases lining up with TRBD1. J gave up 3 bases and V 1 base, and 6 bases lay outside the gene matches. In germline, CDR1 is LNHDA, CDR2 SQIVND (reference sequence). The length of the CDR3 is 15 residues. The CDR3 DNA reads as TGTGCCAGTAGTATAGCGACAGGGTCCTACTACGAGCAGTACTTC. Its translation is CASSIATGSYYEQYF.

The chain couples TRBV7-2 to TRBJ1-1; TRBD1 agrees at 8 bases. The CDR3 runs to 14 residues. Germline assignment: CDR1 SGHTA and CDR2 FQGNSA. V was pared by 3 bases and J by 2 bases, with 2 bases of the junction left unmatched. CDR3 sequence: CASSFRGRNTEAFF. The CDR3 DNA reads as TGTGCCAGCAGCTTCAGGGGGCGAAACACTGAAGCTTTCTTT.

In this sample, this clone turned up once. The gene calls are TRBV7-9 and TRBJ2-7; 7 nucleotides align to TRBD1. The CDR3 is 14 amino acids. Germline CDR1 reads SEHNR; CDR2 reads FQNEAQ (reference sequence). The V segment lost 2 bases and the J segment 5 bases; nucleotides outside the gene matches: 6. CDR3 in amino acids: CASSLSRQGHEQYF. DNA of the CDR3: TGTGCCAGCAGCTTATCCCGACAGGGTCACGAGCAGTACTTC. The full variable domain, in which reference TRBV7-9 and TRBJ2-7 provide the parts outside the CDR3, is DTGVSQNPRHKITKRGQNVTFRCDPISEHNRLYWYRQTLGQGPEFLTYFQNEAQLEKSRLLSDRFSAERPKGSFSTLEIQRTEQGDSAMYLCASSLSRQGHEQYFGPGTRLTVT.

The DNA for the CDR3 is TGTGCCAGCAGCTTGAAATCACTCAGGGGAGCTGAAGCTTTCTTT. It specifies CASSLKSLRGAEAFF. V gene TRBV5-8 combines with J gene TRBJ1-1; D may be TRBD1 (6 bases). Germline CDR1 SGHTS, CDR2 YDEGEE. The CDR3 consists of 15 residues. The V and J ends lost 1 base and 6 bases respectively, with 16 bases between them.

The chain is built from TRBV27 and TRBJ1-6; weak D call: TRBD1 (6 bases). V gave up 2 bases and J gave up 6 bases, with 17 bases separating them. The length of the CDR3 is 17 residues. Germline V lookup: CDR1 MNHEY, CDR2 SMNVEV (reference sequence). Here the CDR3 DNA reads TGTGCCAGCAGTTTACGGATAACTGGACAGACTAATTCACCCCTCCACTTT. As protein: CASSLRITGQTNSPLHF.

The chain links TRBV7-2 to TRBJ2-7; 7 bases map to TRBD2. The CDR3 spans 15 residues. Germline V gene sequence: CDR1 SGHTA, CDR2 FQGNSA. Germline trimming cut 2 bases from V and 1 base from J; bases unmatched to any gene: 5. The CDR3, as DNA: TGTGCCAGCAGCTTATTGTCGGGGGGATCCTACGAGCAGTACTTC. Translating it yields CASSLLSGGSYEQYF. The full variable domain, with the rest looked up from reference TRBV7-2 and TRBJ2-7, is GAGVSQSPSNKVTEKGKDVELRCDPISGHTALYWYRQSLGQGLEFLIYFQGNSAPDKSGLPSDRFSAERTGGSVSTLTIQRTQQEDSAVYLCASSLLSGGSYEQYFGPGTRLTVT.

This chain joins TRBV4-1 and TRBJ1-2, with D hard to call. The CDR3 has 15 residues. Trimming pared 0 bases from V and 2 bases from J, leaving 10 bases between. The V gene's germline CDR1 is MGHRA and CDR2 YSYEKL. CDR3 coding DNA: TGCGCCAGCAGCCAAGATTCATGGAGCAACTATGGCTACACCTTC. Protein: CASSQDSWSNYGYTF.

This clone was observed once. The rearrangement links TRBV6-5 to TRBJ2-1, with 8 bases that match TRBD1. J lost 5 bases, V lost 8 bases, and 5 bases had no gene match. Germline V CDR1 and CDR2: MNHEY, SVGAGI. The CDR3 runs to 13 residues. Here the CDR3 DNA reads TGTGCCAGCGGGACAGGACCTAACAATGAGCAGTTCTTC. Translated: CASGTGPNNEQFF.